What follows are 17 T cell receptor beta chains derived from one specimen sequenced in a study of beta chain features in type 1 diabetes. Of the isolated RNA, all was reverse transcribed, and so the sequenced material was expressed TCRB transcripts. The protocol was immunoSEQ multiplex PCR, while the TCRdb copy is restricted to in-frame clones and leaves out a portion. The sample shows about 900,000 clones, under 20% of them seen only once. The sample consisted of naive CD4+ T cells from blood. These receptors were taken from a woman aged 18-29 years in good health.

The V gene is TRBV4-1, the J gene TRBJ1-3, with 9 bases matching TRBD1. This CDR3 has 16 residues. Germline CDR1 reads MGHRA; CDR2 reads YSYEKL. Losses at the gene ends were 4 bases for V and 1 base for J; bases not matched to a gene: 5. This chain's CDR3 is CASSRSGTGSGNTIYF. CDR3 nucleotides: TGCGCCAGCAGCCGCTCCGGGACAGGGTCTGGAAACACCATATATTTT.

The V and J genes are TRBV29-1 and TRBJ1-1; 9 positions match TRBD1. V lost 6 bases to trimming and J lost 0 bases; unmatched junction nucleotides: 2. Germline V gives CDR1 SQVTM, CDR2 ANQGSEA. CDR3 length equals 13 residues. The CDR3 region has the DNA TGCAGCGTGGACAGGGGTTTGAACACTGAAGCTTTCTTT. Protein product: CSVDRGLNTEAFF.

V and J are TRBV5-6 and TRBJ2-7; the D gene is possibly TRBD1 (5 bases). The CDR3 is made up of 14 amino acids. The germline V and J ends were trimmed by 0 bases and 2 bases, with 9 bases remaining between them. CDR1 is SGHDT and CDR2 is YYEEEE in the germline V gene. Here the CDR3 DNA reads TGTGCCAGCAGCTTGGGGGGCTCCGCCTACGAGCAGTACTTC. Protein: CASSLGGSAYEQYF.

J is TRBJ2-3 and V is TRBV4-1; no reliable D call. CDR1 is MGHRA, CDR2 YSYEKL, per germline. The CDR3 is 13 residues long. V dropped 1 base and J dropped 4 bases, with 6 bases sitting between them. For the CDR3, the DNA is TGCGCCAGCAGCCAAGGTCAGCCAGATACGCAGTATTTT. Residues: CASSQGQPDTQYF.

The chain employs TRBV7-8 and TRBJ1-1, with 8 bases matching TRBD1. The V gene end was trimmed by 3 bases and the J gene end by 2 bases; junction bases not matched to a gene: 5. The germline CDR1 and CDR2 sequences are SGHVS and FQNEAQ. The CDR3 runs to 15 residues. The CDR3 nucleotides read TGTGCCAGCAGCTTGGGACAGGTATTAAACACTGAAGCTTTCTTT. It encodes CASSLGQVLNTEAFF.

This clone occurred a few times. The chain combines TRBV7-2 with TRBJ1-2; 11 bases line up with TRBD1. Germline assignment: CDR1 SGHTA and CDR2 FQGNSA. The CDR3 is 14 residues long. The V segment lost 0 bases and the J segment 7 bases; nucleotides outside the gene matches: 1. The CDR3 reads CASSLAGQGAGYTF. CDR3 nucleotides: TGTGCCAGCAGCTTAGCCGGACAGGGGGCTGGCTACACCTTC.

Points on this clone: The identical CDR3 is also encoded by other nucleotide sequences in the sample. The chain couples TRBV11-2 to TRBJ2-1; D is perhaps TRBD1 or TRBD2 (5 bases each). Germline CDR1 SGHAT, CDR2 FQNNGV. With 5 bases removed from V and 13 bases from J, the gap between germline ends came to 18 bases. The length of the CDR3 is 13 residues. CDR3 protein: CASSLQPRGEQFF. CDR3 bases: TGTGCCAGCAGCCTCCAACCGAGGGGTGAACAGTTCTTC.

The chain couples TRBV7-9 to TRBJ2-1; D remains unclear. Germline values: CDR1 SEHNR, CDR2 FQNEAQ (reference sequence). The CDR3 covers 18 residues. The V and J ends lost 3 bases and 0 bases respectively, with 18 bases between them. The CDR3 region has the DNA TGTGCCAGCAGCTTTGACCCCCCGACGAGTATCTCCTACAATGAGCAGTTCTTC. It specifies CASSFDPPTSISYNEQFF. Based on the CDR3 plus reference TRBV7-9 and TRBJ2-1, the full variable domain is DTGVSQNPRHKITKRGQNVTFRCDPISEHNRLYWYRQTLGQGPEFLTYFQNEAQLEKSRLLSDRFSAERPKGSFSTLEIQRTEQGDSAMYLCASSFDPPTSISYNEQFFGPGTRLTVL.

This clone was seen a few times. The chain is built from TRBV5-1 and TRBJ2-2; the D gene could be TRBD1 or TRBD2 (5 bases each). Trimming left V 0 bases short and J 1 base short, with 10 bases between. This CDR3 is 16 amino acids long. Germline V gene sequence: CDR1 SGHRS, CDR2 YFSETQ. CDR3 loop: CASSLVGTLNTGELFF. DNA of the CDR3: TGCGCCAGCAGCTTGGTGGGGACCTTGAACACCGGGGAGCTGTTTTTT.

CDR3 amino acids: CASSLAGGAGYTF. The CDR3 DNA follows: TGTGCCAGCAGCTTGGCAGGGGGCGCGGGCTACACCTTC. V gene TRBV5-6 combines with J gene TRBJ1-2; TRBD1 matches 8 bases. The CDR3 consists of 13 residues. Per germline, CDR1 SGHDT and CDR2 YYEEEE. The trim removed 0 bases at V and 8 bases at J, leaving 3 bases unmatched.

This clone has just a few counts. The chain joins TRBV4-3 to TRBJ2-7; TRBD2 matches at 10 bases. V gave up 1 base and J gave up 4 bases; unmatched junction bases: 4. CDR1 and CDR2 (germline): LGHNA, YSLEER. This CDR3 is built from 15 residues. The CDR3 region is CASSQGPSGRYEQYF. The CDR3 nucleotides are TGCGCCAGCAGCCAAGGTCCTAGCGGGAGATACGAGCAGTACTTC.

This clone was picked up a small number of times. This chain uses TRBV29-1 with TRBJ2-5, with 13 bases aligning to TRBD2. CDR1 is SQVTM and CDR2 is ANQGSEA in the germline V gene. V lost 8 bases to trimming and J lost 3 bases; unmatched junction nucleotides: 3. The CDR3 loop spans 13 amino acids. CDR3 nucleotide sequence: TGCAGCATCGGGACTAGCGGGGAAGAGACCCAGTACTTC. It encodes CSIGTSGEETQYF.

Notes on this clone: In the same sample, other DNA sequences code for this CDR3. This rearrangement joins TRBV7-9 to TRBJ1-6; D gene ambiguous. The CDR3 has 13 residues. CDR1 is SEHNR, CDR2 FQNEAQ, per germline (reference sequence). V lost 5 bases to trimming and J lost 7 bases, with 9 bases between them. The CDR3 DNA follows: TGTGCCAGCAGCCTGGAAGGGAATTCACCCCTCCACTTT. Its translation: CASSLEGNSPLHF. The full variable domain, its missing parts supplied by reference TRBV7-9 and TRBJ1-6, is DTGVSQNPRHKITKRGQNVTFRCDPISEHNRLYWYRQTLGQGPEFLTYFQNEAQLEKSRLLSDRFSAERPKGSFSTLEIQRTEQGDSAMYLCASSLEGNSPLHFGNGTRLTVT.

This rearrangement joins TRBV27 to TRBJ2-7, with 9 nucleotides matching TRBD1. The germline CDR1 and CDR2 sequences are MNHEY and SMNVEV (reference sequence). The CDR3 has 15 residues. The junction had 6 bases not matched to a gene; V was cut back by 5 bases and J by 1 base. The CDR3 is CASSVAGTGSYEQYF. The DNA for the CDR3 is TGTGCCAGCAGTGTTGCCGGGACAGGGTCCTACGAGCAGTACTTC.

This clone was seen more than once but under ten times. As DNA, the CDR3 is TGTGCCAGCAGCGTAGCACGAAGCGGGGAGCTGTTTTTT. This sequence encodes CASSVARSGELFF. This chain joins TRBV9 and TRBJ2-2; D unclear. Germline assignment: CDR1 SGDLS and CDR2 YYNGEE. The CDR3 length is 13 residues. Trimming cost V 0 bases and J 7 bases, with 7 bases left between them.

Only a few counts were recorded for this clone. This chain joins TRBV5-4 and TRBJ2-7; D is possibly TRBD1 (6 bases). Germline-derived CDR1 and CDR2 are SGHNT and YYREEE (reference sequence). The CDR3 has 13 amino acids. The V end was cut by 4 bases, the J end by 5 bases, with 13 bases between. CDR3 nucleotides: TGTGCCAGCAGCCACGTAGACAGGCACGAGCAGTACTTC. Amino acids: CASSHVDRHEQYF.

This clone has just a few counts. The DNA for the CDR3 is TGCGCCAGCAGCCAAGATTATGGCGGCACCTACAATGAGCAGTTCTTC. It yields the protein CASSQDYGGTYNEQFF. The chain recombines TRBV4-3 with TRBJ2-1; the D is unclear. This CDR3 has 16 amino acids. Germline values: CDR1 LGHNA, CDR2 YSLEER. Trimming left V 0 bases short and J 2 bases short, with 11 bases between.